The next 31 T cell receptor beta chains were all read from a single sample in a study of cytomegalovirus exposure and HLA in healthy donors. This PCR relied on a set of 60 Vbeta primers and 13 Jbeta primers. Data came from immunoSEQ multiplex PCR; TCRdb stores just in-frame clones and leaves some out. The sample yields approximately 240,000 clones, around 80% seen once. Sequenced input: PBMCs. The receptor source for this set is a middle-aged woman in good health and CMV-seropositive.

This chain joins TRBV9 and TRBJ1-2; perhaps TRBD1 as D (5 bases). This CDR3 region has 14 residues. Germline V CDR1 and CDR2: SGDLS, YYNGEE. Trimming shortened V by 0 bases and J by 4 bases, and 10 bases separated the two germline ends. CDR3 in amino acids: CASSVADSLYGYTF. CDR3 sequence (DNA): TGTGCCAGCAGCGTAGCTGACAGCCTCTATGGCTACACCTTC.

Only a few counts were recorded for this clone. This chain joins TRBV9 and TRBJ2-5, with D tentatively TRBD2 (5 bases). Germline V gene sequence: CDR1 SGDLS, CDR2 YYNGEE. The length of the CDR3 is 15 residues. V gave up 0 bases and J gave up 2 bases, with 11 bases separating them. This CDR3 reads CASSVETGRQETQYF. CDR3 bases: TGTGCCAGCAGCGTAGAAACGGGAAGACAAGAGACCCAGTACTTC.

CDR3 loop: CASSPAVGGRETQYF. The CDR3 DNA reads as TGTGCCAGCTCACCAGCCGTAGGGGGCCGAGAGACCCAGTACTTC. The chain employs TRBV18 and TRBJ2-5, with TRBD1 matching 7 bases. Germline V lookup: CDR1 KGHSH, CDR2 LQKENI. V gave up 2 bases and J gave up 4 bases; unmatched junction bases: 7. The length of the CDR3 is 15 residues. Full variable domain (outside the CDR3, taken from reference TRBV18 and TRBJ2-5): NAGVMQNPRHLVRRRGQEARLRCSPMKGHSHVYWYRQLPEEGLKFMVYLQKENIIDESGMPKERFSAEFPKEGPSILRIQQVVRGDSAAYFCASSPAVGGRETQYFGPGTRLLVL.

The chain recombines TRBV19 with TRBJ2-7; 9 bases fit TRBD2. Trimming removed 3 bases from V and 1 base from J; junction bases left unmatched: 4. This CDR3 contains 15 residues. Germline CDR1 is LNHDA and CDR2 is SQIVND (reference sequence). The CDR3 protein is CASSMGSGSSYEQYF. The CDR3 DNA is TGTGCCAGTAGTATGGGTAGCGGGAGTTCCTACGAGCAGTACTTC.

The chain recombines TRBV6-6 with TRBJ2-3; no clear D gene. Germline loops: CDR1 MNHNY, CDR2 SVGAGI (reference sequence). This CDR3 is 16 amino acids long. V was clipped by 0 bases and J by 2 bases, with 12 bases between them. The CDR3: CASSYSKQLPTDTQYF. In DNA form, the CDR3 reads TGTGCCAGCAGTTACTCGAAACAGTTGCCCACAGATACGCAGTATTTT.

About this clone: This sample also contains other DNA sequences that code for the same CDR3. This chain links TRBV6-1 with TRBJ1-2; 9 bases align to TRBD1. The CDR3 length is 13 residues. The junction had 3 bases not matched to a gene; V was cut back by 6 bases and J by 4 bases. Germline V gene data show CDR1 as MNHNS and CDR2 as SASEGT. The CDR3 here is CASSPTGGYGYTF. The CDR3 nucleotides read TGTGCCAGCAGCCCGACAGGGGGCTATGGCTACACCTTC.

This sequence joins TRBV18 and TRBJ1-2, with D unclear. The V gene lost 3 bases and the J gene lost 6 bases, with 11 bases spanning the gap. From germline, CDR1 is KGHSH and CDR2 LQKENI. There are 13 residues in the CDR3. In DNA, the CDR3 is TGTGCCAGCTCACCCCCAGGATTCGATGGCTACACCTTC. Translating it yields CASSPPGFDGYTF.

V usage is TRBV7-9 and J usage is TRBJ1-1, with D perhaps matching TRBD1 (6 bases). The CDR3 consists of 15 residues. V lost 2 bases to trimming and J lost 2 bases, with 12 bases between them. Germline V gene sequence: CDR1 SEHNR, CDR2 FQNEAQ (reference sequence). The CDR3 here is CASSLSRTVNTEAFF. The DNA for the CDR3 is TGTGCCAGCAGCTTAAGCCGGACAGTTAACACTGAAGCTTTCTTT. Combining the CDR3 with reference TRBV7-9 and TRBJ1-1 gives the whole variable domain DTGVSQNPRHKITKRGQNVTFRCDPISEHNRLYWYRQTLGQGPEFLTYFQNEAQLEKSRLLSDRFSAERPKGSFSTLEIQRTEQGDSAMYLCASSLSRTVNTEAFFGQGTRLTVV.

CDR3 bases: TGTGCCAGCAGCTTAGCGGTGAGCAGGGCGAATTATGGCTACACCTTC. Translating it yields CASSLAVSRANYGYTF. The rearrangement uses TRBV7-2 and TRBJ1-2; D may be TRBD1 (5 bases). The CDR3 contains 16 residues. Germline loops: CDR1 SGHTA, CDR2 FQGNSA. The V and J ends lost 0 bases and 5 bases respectively, with 16 bases between them.

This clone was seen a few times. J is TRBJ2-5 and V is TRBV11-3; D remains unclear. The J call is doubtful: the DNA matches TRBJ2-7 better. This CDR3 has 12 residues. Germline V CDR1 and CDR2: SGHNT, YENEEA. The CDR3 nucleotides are TGTGCCAGCAGCTTCTCGATCTACGAGCAGTACTTC. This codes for CASSFSIYEQYF.

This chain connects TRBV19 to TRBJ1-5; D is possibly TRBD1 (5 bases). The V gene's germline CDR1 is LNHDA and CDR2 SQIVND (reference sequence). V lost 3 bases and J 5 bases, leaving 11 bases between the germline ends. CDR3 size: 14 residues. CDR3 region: CASSIWGRDQPQHF. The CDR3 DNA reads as TGTGCCAGTAGTATTTGGGGGAGGGATCAGCCCCAGCATTTT.

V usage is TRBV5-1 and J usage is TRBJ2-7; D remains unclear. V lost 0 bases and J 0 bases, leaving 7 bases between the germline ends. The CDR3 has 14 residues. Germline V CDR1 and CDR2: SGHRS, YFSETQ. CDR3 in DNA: TGCGCCAGCAGCTTGGGGCTTATCTCCTACGAGCAGTACTTC. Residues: CASSLGLISYEQYF.

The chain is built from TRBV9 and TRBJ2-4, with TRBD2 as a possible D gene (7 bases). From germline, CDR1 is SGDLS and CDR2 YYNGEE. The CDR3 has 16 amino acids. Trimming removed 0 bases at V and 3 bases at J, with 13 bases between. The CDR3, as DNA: TGTGCCAGCAGCGTAGTCCCAGGGGAGGGCAAAAACATTCAGTACTTC. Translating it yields CASSVVPGEGKNIQYF.

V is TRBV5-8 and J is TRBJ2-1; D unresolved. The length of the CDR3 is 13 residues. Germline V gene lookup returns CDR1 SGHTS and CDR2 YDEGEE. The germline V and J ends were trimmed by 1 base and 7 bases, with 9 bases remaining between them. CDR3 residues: CASSLINGNEQFF. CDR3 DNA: TGTGCCAGCAGCTTGATTAACGGGAATGAGCAGTTCTTC.

CDR3 coding DNA: TGCGCCAGCAGCTCGGACACGTCTATCTATGGCTACACCTTC. Protein sequence: CASSSDTSIYGYTF. The J gene is TRBJ1-2, the V gene TRBV5-1; D might be TRBD1 (5 bases). CDR1 is SGHRS and CDR2 is YFSETQ in the germline V gene. The CDR3 has 14 amino acids. Between the trimmed V and J ends, which lost 3 bases and 4 bases, there was a span of 13 bases.

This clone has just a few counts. The CDR3 DNA sequence: TGTGCCAGCAGTTATCAGCGGACCGAAGCCTACGAGCAGTACTTC. Its translation: CASSYQRTEAYEQYF. This chain joins TRBV6-5 and TRBJ2-7; D is perhaps TRBD2 (5 bases). CDR1 is MNHEY, CDR2 SVGAGI, per germline. There are 15 residues in the CDR3. With 3 bases removed from V and 2 bases from J, the gap between germline ends came to 14 bases.

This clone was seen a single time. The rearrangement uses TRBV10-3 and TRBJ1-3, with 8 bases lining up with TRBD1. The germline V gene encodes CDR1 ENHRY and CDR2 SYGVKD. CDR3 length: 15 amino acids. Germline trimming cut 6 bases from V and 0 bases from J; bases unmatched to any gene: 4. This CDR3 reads CAIRLGQASGNTIYF. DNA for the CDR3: TGTGCCATCAGGTTGGGACAGGCCTCTGGAAACACCATATATTTT.

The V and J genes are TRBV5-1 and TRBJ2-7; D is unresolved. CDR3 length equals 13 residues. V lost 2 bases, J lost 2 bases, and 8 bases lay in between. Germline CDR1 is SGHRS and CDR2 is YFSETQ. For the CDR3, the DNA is TGCGCCAGCAGCTTCTCTACAGCCTACGAGCAGTACTTC. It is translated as CASSFSTAYEQYF.

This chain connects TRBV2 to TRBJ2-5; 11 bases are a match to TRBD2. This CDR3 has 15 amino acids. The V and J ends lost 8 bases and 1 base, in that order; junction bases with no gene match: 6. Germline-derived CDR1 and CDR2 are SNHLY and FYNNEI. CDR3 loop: CASLGTSGSQETQYF. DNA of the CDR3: TGTGCCAGCCTGGGGACTAGCGGTAGCCAAGAGACCCAGTACTTC.

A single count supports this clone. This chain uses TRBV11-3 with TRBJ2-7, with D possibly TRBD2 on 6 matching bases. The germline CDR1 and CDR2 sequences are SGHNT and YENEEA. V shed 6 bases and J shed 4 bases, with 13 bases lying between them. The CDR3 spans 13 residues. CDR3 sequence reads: CASSPPAGYEQYF. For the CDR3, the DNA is TGTGCCAGCAGTCCCCCGGCGGGGTACGAGCAGTACTTC.

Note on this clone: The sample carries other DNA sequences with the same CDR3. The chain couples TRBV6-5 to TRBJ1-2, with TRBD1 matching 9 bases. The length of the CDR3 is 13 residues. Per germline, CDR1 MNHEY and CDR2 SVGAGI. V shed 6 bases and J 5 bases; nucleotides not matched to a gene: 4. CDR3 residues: CASSRDREYGYTF. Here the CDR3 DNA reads TGTGCCAGCAGCAGGGACAGGGAGTATGGCTACACCTTC.

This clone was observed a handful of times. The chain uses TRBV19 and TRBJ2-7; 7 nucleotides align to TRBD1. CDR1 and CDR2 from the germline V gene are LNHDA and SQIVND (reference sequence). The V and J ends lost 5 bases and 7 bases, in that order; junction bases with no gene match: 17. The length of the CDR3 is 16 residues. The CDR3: CASSPIRTGQRGEQYF. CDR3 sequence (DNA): TGTGCCAGTAGTCCCATACGGACAGGTCAAAGAGGAGAGCAGTACTTC.

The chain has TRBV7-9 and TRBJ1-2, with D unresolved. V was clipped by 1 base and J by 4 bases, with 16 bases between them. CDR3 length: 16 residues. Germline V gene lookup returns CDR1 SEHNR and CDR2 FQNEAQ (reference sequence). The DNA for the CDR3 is TGTGCCAGCAGCTTAGATCGTGAGGGCGCAGGCTATGGCTACACCTTC. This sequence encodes CASSLDREGAGYGYTF.

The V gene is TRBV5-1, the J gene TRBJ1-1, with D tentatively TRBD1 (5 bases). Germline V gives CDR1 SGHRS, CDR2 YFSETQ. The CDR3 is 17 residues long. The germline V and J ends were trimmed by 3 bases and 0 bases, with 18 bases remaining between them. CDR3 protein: CASSSSDSLRMNTEAFF. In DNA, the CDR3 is TGCGCCAGCAGCTCAAGCGACAGTTTACGCATGAACACTGAAGCTTTCTTT.

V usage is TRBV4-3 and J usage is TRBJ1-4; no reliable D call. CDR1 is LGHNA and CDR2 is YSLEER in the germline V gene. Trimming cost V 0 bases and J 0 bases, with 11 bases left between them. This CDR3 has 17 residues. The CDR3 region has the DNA TGCGCCAGCAGCCAAGACAGGCTTATTGCAACTAATGAAAAACTGTTTTTT. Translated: CASSQDRLIATNEKLFF.

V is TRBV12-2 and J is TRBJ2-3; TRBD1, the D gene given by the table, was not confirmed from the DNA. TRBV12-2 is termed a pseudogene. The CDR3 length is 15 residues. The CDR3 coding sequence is TGTGCAAGTCGCTTAGTGGACAGACACACAGATACGCAGTATTTT. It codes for CASRLVDRHTDTQYF.

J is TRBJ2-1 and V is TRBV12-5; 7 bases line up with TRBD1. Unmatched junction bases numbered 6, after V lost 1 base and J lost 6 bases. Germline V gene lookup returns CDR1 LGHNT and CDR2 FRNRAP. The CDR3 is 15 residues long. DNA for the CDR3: TGTGCTAGTGGTTTGGACCTCAGGGGGAGCAATGAGCAGTTCTTC. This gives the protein CASGLDLRGSNEQFF.

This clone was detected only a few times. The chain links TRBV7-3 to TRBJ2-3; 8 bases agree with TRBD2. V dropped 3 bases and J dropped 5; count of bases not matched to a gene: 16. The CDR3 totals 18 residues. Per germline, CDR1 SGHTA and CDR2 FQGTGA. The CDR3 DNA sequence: TGTGCCAGCAGCTTTCCACCGGGGGGGGGCGGACCTCAAGATACGCAGTATTTT. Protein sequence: CASSFPPGGGGPQDTQYF.

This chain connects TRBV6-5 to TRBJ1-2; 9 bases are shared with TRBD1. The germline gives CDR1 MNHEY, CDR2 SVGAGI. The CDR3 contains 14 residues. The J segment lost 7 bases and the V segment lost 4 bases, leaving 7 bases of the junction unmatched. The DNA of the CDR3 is TGTGCCAGCAGTTCCAGGGACAGGGTGGTTGGCTACACCTTC. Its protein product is CASSSRDRVVGYTF.

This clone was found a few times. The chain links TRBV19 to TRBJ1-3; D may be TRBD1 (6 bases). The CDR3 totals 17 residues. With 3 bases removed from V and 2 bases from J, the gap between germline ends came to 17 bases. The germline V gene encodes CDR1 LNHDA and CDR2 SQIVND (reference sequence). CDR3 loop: CASSMGVPGATGNTIYF. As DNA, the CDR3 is TGTGCCAGTAGTATGGGGGTCCCAGGGGCGACTGGAAACACCATATATTTT.

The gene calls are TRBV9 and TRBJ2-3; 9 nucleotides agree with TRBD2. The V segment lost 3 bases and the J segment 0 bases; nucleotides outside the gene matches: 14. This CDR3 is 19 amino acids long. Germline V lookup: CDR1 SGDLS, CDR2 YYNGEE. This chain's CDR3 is CASSGTTSGEGTSTDTQYF. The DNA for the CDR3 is TGTGCCAGCAGCGGGACGACTAGCGGTGAGGGGACTAGCACAGATACGCAGTATTTT.